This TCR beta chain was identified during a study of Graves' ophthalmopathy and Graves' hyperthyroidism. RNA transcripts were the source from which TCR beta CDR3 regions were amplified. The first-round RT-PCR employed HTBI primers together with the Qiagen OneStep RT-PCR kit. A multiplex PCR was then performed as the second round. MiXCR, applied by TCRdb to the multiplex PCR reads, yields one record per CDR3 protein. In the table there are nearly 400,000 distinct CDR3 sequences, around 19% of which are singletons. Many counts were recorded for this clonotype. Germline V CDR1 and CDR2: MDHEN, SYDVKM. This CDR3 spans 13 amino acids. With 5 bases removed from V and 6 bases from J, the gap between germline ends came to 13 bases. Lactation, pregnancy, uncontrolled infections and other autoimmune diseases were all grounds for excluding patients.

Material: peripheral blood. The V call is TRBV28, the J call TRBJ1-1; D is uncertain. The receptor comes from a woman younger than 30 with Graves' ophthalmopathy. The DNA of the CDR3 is TGTGCCAGCAGTCCCTTCGATACATCTGAAGCTTTCTTT. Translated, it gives CASSPFDTSEAFF. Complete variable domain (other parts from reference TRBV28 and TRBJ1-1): DVKVTQSSRYLVKRTGEKVFLECVQDMDHENMFWYRQDPGLGLRLIYFSYDVKMKEKGDIPEGYSVSREKKERFSLILESASTNQTSMYLCASSPFDTSEAFFGQGTRLTVV.